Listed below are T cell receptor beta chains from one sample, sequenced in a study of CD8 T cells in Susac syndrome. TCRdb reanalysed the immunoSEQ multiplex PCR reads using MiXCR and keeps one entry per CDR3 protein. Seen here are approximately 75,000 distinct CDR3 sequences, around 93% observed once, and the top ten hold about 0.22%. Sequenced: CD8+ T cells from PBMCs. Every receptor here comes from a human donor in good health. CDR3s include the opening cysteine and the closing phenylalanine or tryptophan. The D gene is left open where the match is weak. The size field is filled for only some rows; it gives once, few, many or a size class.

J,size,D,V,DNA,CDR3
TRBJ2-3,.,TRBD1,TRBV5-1,TGCGCCAGCAGCTTGGAATGGACAGGGGGTGGGGATACGCAGTATTTT,CASSLEWTGGGDTQYF
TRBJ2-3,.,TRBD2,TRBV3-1,TGTGCCAGCAGCCATGTAAGCGGGAGCAGATCAGATACGCAGTATTTT,CASSHVSGSRSDTQYF
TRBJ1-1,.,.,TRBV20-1,TGCAGTGCTAGGGGCAGCTACATGAACACTGAAGCTTTCTTT,CSARGSYMNTEAFF
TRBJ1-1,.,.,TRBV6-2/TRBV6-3,TGTGCCAGCAGTTATTTATCTGAAGCTTTCTTT,CASSYLSEAFF
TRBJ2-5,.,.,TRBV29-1,TGCAGCGTTGAAGGCGGTCTAGGCCCGAGGGAGACCCAGTACTTC,CSVEGGLGPRETQYF
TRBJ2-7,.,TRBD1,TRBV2,TGTGCCAGCAGTGAAGTCCAGACAGGGATGAACTACGAGCAGTACTTC,CASSEVQTGMNYEQYF
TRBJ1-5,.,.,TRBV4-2,TGTGCCAGCAGCCAAGTCGCCAGCCCTATTCGGCCCCAGCATTTT,CASSQVASPIRPQHF
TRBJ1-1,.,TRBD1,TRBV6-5,TGTGCCAGCAGTTCAAGAAAGGACAGGCTGAACACTGAAGCTTTCTTT,CASSSRKDRLNTEAFF
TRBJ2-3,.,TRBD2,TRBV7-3,TGTGCCAGCAGCTCAAGCGGGGGGGCCGGTGATACGCAGTATTTT,CASSSSGGAGDTQYF
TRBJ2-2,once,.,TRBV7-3,TGTGCCAGCAGATCGCTGGGAAACACCGGGGAGCTGTTTTTT,CASRSLGNTGELFF
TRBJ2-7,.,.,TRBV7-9,TGTGCCAGCAGCTCTACCCATCTCTCGACAGAGAACTACGAGCAGTACTTC,CASSSTHLSTENYEQYF
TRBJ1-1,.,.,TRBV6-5,TGTGCCAGCAGTTACTCGATTGTCGGGAGGGAGAACACTGAAGCTTTCTTT,CASSYSIVGRENTEAFF
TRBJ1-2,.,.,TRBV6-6,TGTGCCTACCGCCGAGCTAACTATGGCTACACCTTC,CAYRRANYGYTF
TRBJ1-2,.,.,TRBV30,TGTGCGACCGGTGAGGGTTCGCCTGGCTACACCTTC,CATGEGSPGYTF
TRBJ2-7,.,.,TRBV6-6,TGTGCCAGCAGTTATTTCGGGGAAACCGCCTACGAGCAGTACTTC,CASSYFGETAYEQYF
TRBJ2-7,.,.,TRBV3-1,TGTGCCAGCAGCTTAACACTTGACGAGCAGTACTTC,CASSLTLDEQYF
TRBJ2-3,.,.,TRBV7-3,TGTGCCAGCAGCGCCACAGGGTTTAGCACAGATACGCAGTATTTT,CASSATGFSTDTQYF
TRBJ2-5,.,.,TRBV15,TGTGCCACCAGCAGAGGGTTGGAGGGGGGCTATCAAGAGACCCAGTACTTC,CATSRGLEGGYQETQYF
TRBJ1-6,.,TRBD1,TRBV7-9,TGTGCCAGCAGTTTAACCGGGACAGGCGATTCACCCCTCCACTTT,CASSLTGTGDSPLHF
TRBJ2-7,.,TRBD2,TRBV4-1,TGCGCCAGCAGCCACAATTCCGGGACTAACTCCTACGAGCAGTACTTC,CASSHNSGTNSYEQYF
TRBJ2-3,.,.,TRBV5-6,TGTGCCAGCAGCTTTGTAGGGGCAGATACGCAGTATTTT,CASSFVGADTQYF